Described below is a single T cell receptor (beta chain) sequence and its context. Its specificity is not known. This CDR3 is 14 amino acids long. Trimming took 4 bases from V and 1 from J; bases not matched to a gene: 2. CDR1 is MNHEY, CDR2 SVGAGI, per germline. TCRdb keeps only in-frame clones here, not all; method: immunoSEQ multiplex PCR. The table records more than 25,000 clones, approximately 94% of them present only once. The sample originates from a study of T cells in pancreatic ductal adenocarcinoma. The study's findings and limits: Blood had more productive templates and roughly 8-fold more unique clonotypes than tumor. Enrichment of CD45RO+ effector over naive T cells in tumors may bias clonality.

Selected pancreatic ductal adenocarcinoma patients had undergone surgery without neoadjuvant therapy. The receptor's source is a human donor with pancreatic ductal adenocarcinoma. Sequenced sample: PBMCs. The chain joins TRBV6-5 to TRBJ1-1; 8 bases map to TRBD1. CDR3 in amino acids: CASSLGQGNTEAFF. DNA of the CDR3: TGTGCCAGCAGTTTAGGACAGGGGAACACTGAAGCTTTCTTT.